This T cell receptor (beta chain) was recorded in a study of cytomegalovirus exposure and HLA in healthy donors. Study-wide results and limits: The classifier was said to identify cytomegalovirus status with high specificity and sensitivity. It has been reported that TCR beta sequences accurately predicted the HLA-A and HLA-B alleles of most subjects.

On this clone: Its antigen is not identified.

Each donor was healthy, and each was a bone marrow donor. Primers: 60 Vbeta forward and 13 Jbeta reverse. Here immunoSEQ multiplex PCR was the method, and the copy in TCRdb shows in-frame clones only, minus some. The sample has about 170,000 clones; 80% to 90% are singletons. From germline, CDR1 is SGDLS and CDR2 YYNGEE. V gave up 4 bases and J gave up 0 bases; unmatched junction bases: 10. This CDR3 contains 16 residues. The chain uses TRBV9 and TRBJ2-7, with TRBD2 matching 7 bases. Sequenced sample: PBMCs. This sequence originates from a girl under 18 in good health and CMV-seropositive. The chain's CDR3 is CASSLAAGSSSYEQYF. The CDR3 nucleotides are TGTGCCAGCAGCCTAGCGGCGGGTAGCAGCTCCTACGAGCAGTACTTC.